The 30 T cell receptor beta chains in this list originate from one sample, sequenced in a study of T cell clonality in common variable immunodeficiency. TCRdb's table, derived via immunoSEQ multiplex PCR, lists solely in-frame clones and lacks some. The sample holds roughly 60,000 clones, and no clone turns up only once. Material for sequencing was peripheral blood mononuclear cells. These receptor sequences come from a person aged 18-70 years in good health.

Many counts were recorded for this clone. CDR3 bases read: TGTGCCTGGCGACCGGGACACCGCTACGAG. Its translation: CAWRPGHRYE. The full CDR3 is CAWRPGHRYEQYF. V gene TRBV30 combines with J gene TRBJ2-7; perhaps TRBD1 as D (6 bases). The read ends 3 residues shy of where the CDR3 ends; the end is completed using the germline J gene. Germline V gene sequence: CDR1 GTSNPN, CDR2 SVGIG (reference sequence). V lost 5 bases and J lost 3, with 14 bases in between. This CDR3 has 13 residues.

With regard to this clone: The read terminates 3 residues before the CDR3 end, so the remaining end is supplied by the germline J gene. The V gene is TRBV2, the J gene TRBJ2-7, with D uncertain. This CDR3 has 12 residues. The germline CDR1 and CDR2 sequences are SNHLY and FYNNEI. Between the trimmed V and J ends, which lost 7 bases and 1 base, there was a span of 8 bases. CDR3 sequence: CASTEGSYEQYF. Incomplete CDR3 DNA: TGTGCCAGCACGGAAGGGTCCTACGAG.

This clone was counted ten times or more. The read stops 3 residues short of the end of the CDR3; the missing end is completed from the germline J gene. V is TRBV7-9 and J is TRBJ1-1, with D possibly TRBD1 on 5 matching bases. Germline CDR1 reads SEHNR; CDR2 reads FQNEAQ (reference sequence). The CDR3 is 12 amino acids. The CDR3 DNA, read in part, is TGTGCCAGCAGCTCCGGGACTCAAGAA. It yields the protein CASSSGTQE. The full CDR3 reads CASSSGTQEAFF.

Many counts were recorded for this clone. The read finishes 3 residues shy of the CDR3 end, and the germline J gene is used to complete it. V is TRBV30 and J is TRBJ1-2; D is unclear. V was pared by 2 bases and J by 6 bases, with 13 bases between. The CDR3 length is 13 residues. CDR1 and CDR2 (germline): GTSNPN, SVGIG (reference sequence). CDR3 DNA (partial): TGTGCCTGGAGTCGGGGTGTTGGGGATGGC. Protein product: CAWSRGVGDG. In full, the CDR3 reads CAWSRGVGDGYTF.

This clone was observed many times. The observed sequence ends 3 residues before the CDR3 terminus, with the missing tail filled in from the germline J gene. This chain links TRBV7-2 with TRBJ2-2, with 9 bases identical to TRBD1. This CDR3 has 15 residues. With V trimmed by 3 bases and J by 5 bases, 4 bases remained unmatched. Germline V lookup: CDR1 SGHTA, CDR2 FQGNSA. CDR3 region: CASSLVTGGTGELFF. CDR3 DNA (partial): TGTGCCAGCAGCTTGGTGACAGGGGGAACCGGGGAG.

On this clone: The read ends 3 residues before the CDR3 terminus; that terminus is restored from the germline J gene. The chain combines TRBV18 with TRBJ1-1, with D perhaps matching TRBD1 (5 bases). V was cut by 3 bases and J by 5 bases, with 22 bases left in between. The germline gives CDR1 KGHSH, CDR2 LQKENI. There are 17 residues in the CDR3. The sequenced CDR3 bases are TGTGCCAGCTCACCGGGATTAGGGGCAGGCGAAAGGACTGAA. It encodes CASSPGLGAGERTE. The whole CDR3 sequence is CASSPGLGAGERTEAFF.

This clone showed up many times. The DNA ends 3 residues before the CDR3 does, and the rest of the CDR3 is filled in from the germline J gene. V usage is TRBV13 and J usage is TRBJ2-7; the match to TRBD1 covers 9 bases. J was trimmed by 4 bases and V by 5 bases; bases with no gene match: 12. The germline V gene has CDR1 PRHDT and CDR2 FYEKMQ (reference sequence). The CDR3 contains 16 residues. The sequenced CDR3 bases are TGTGCCAGCAGCCTCAGCCCGGGACAGGGACCGTACGAG. Protein sequence: CASSLSPGQGPYE. The complete CDR3 protein is CASSLSPGQGPYEQYF.

In this sample, this clone turned up many times. The CDR3 is cut off 3 residues early in the read; its end comes from the germline J gene. J is TRBJ2-1 and V is TRBV12-3 or TRBV12-4, with 8 bases matching TRBD2. J gave up 0 bases and V 2 bases, and 12 bases lay outside the gene matches. CDR3 length: 19 amino acids. CDR3 sequence: CASSLLGTSRVSSYNEQFF. The sequenced part of the CDR3 DNA is TGTGCCAGCAGTTTATTGGGGACTAGTAGGGTAAGCTCCTACAATGAG.

Ten or more counts support this clone. The read finishes 3 residues shy of the CDR3 end, and the germline J gene is used to complete it. The V call is TRBV6-4, the J call TRBJ2-1; 11 bases fit TRBD2. The germline V gene has CDR1 MRHNA and CDR2 SNTAGT. Trimming took 0 bases from V and 9 from J; bases not matched to a gene: 10. The CDR3 sequence is 17 residues long. The CDR3 region is CASSDSEFVSGRVEQFF. The covered CDR3 bases are TGTGCCAGCAGTGACTCGGAATTCGTTAGCGGGAGGGTTGAG.

This clone showed up many times. Coverage ceases 3 residues before the CDR3 finishes, and the germline J gene fills in the end. The chain combines TRBV5-1 with TRBJ2-3; D perhaps matches TRBD2 (7 bases). This CDR3 is built from 15 residues. Deletions cut 6 bases from V and 3 bases from J, with 17 bases between. The germline V gene encodes CDR1 SGHRS and CDR2 YFSETQ. This CDR3 reads CASTQGTGLTDTQYF. The DNA read from the CDR3 is TGCGCCAGCACCCAGGGGACGGGACTAACAGATACG.

Ten or more counts support this clone. The CDR3 end lies 3 residues beyond the end of the read and is filled in from the germline J gene. This chain connects TRBV7-2 to TRBJ2-1; D gene uncertain. The CDR3 extends over 15 amino acids. The germline V and J ends were trimmed by 2 bases and 1 base, with 9 bases remaining between them. The germline CDR1 and CDR2 sequences are SGHTA and FQGNSA. Partial CDR3 DNA: TGTGCCAGCAGCTTATTGGCCGGGTCCTACAATGAG. This translates into CASSLLAGSYNE. The complete CDR3 reads CASSLLAGSYNEQFF.

This clone showed up many times. The read falls 3 residues short of the CDR3 end, and the missing part is taken from the germline J gene. The chain links TRBV20-1 to TRBJ2-7; TRBD1 matches at 7 bases. With 6 bases clipped from V and 3 bases from J, the junction kept 11 bases outside the gene matches. The CDR3 runs to 14 residues. CDR1 is DFQATT and CDR2 is SNEGSKA in the germline V gene (reference sequence). This chain's CDR3 is CSADTGDGVYEQYF. The sequenced part of the CDR3 DNA is TGCAGTGCCGATACAGGGGATGGTGTCTACGAG.

This clone has just a few counts. Read data end 3 residues before the CDR3 end; the end is taken from the germline J gene. The chain carries TRBV2 and TRBJ1-1; 7 bases align to TRBD1. This CDR3 is built from 14 residues. Losses at the gene ends were 6 bases for V and 1 base for J; bases not matched to a gene: 5. Per germline, CDR1 SNHLY and CDR2 FYNNEI. Incomplete CDR3 DNA: TGTGCCAGCAGGACGGGACAGCCGAACACTGAA. Translated, it gives CASRTGQPNTE. The complete CDR3 sequence is CASRTGQPNTEAFF.

This clone has a count of ten or more. The read terminates 3 residues ahead of where the CDR3 ends, so the germline J gene completes it. V is TRBV27 and J is TRBJ2-2; 9 nucleotides align to TRBD1. Trimming cost V 0 bases and J 3 bases; bases outside gene matches: 2. Germline V CDR1 and CDR2: MNHEY, SMNVEV (reference sequence). The length of the CDR3 is 16 residues. The CDR3 is CASSLSDRGYTGELFF. The DNA read from the CDR3 is TGTGCCAGCAGTTTATCGGACAGGGGCTACACCGGGGAG.

The sample holds many counts of this clone. The read halts 3 residues ahead of the CDR3 end, with the missing end drawn from the germline J gene. This chain links TRBV6-4 with TRBJ1-3, with a tentative D call TRBD1 (5 bases). This CDR3 region has 12 residues. Germline CDR1 is MRHNA and CDR2 is SNTAGT. The sequenced part of the CDR3 DNA is TGTGCCAGCAGTCCGGACGGGACTAGC. Protein sequence: CASSPDGTS. The whole CDR3 protein reads CASSPDGTSIYF.

This clone was counted many times. The read falls 3 residues short of the CDR3 end, and the missing part is taken from the germline J gene. This sequence joins TRBV11-3 and TRBJ1-4; D ambiguous. This CDR3 has 12 residues. Germline loops: CDR1 SGHNT, CDR2 YENEEA. CDR3 DNA (partial): TGTGCCAGCAGCTTAAGAACAGACGAA. Translating gives CASSLRTDE. In full, the CDR3 is CASSLRTDELFF.

In this sample, this clone turned up many times. The CDR3 end falls 3 residues outside the read, so it is completed with the germline J gene. This chain connects TRBV18 to TRBJ1-5; 9 nucleotides agree with TRBD1. This CDR3 region has 16 residues. After removal of 6 bases from V and 5 bases from J, the junction contained 11 bases not matched to a gene. Germline CDR1 reads KGHSH; CDR2 reads LQKENI. The CDR3 sequence: CASSPGDRGRYQPQHF. The part of the CDR3 DNA that was read is TGTGCCAGCTCGCCCGGTGACAGGGGGAGGTATCAGCCC.

Many counts were recorded for this clone. The CDR3 is cut off 3 residues early in the read; its end comes from the germline J gene. The chain couples TRBV5-4 to TRBJ2-1, with D perhaps matching TRBD1 (6 bases). The CDR3 is made up of 13 amino acids. Trimming took 4 bases from V and 5 from J, leaving 10 bases between them. Germline assignment: CDR1 SGHNT and CDR2 YYREEE (reference sequence). This chain's CDR3 is CASSPDRNNEQFF. CDR3 bases read: TGTGCCAGCAGCCCGGACAGAAACAATGAG.

This clone was seen ten or more times. The read finishes 3 residues shy of the CDR3 end, and the germline J gene is used to complete it. The chain joins TRBV7-3 to TRBJ2-7, with 8 bases fitting TRBD2. The V and J ends lost 5 bases and 6 bases, in that order; junction bases with no gene match: 9. This CDR3 is built from 14 residues. Germline CDR1 SGHTA, CDR2 FQGTGA. The sequenced CDR3 bases are TGTGCCAGCAGCCCCTCAGCGGGAGCATCCGAG. It yields the protein CASSPSAGASE. The full CDR3 protein reads CASSPSAGASEQYF.

This clone was counted ten times or more. The observed sequence ends 3 residues before the CDR3 terminus, with the missing tail filled in from the germline J gene. The chain recombines TRBV7-9 with TRBJ2-5; D is unclear. The CDR3 has 12 residues. CDR1 and CDR2 (germline): SEHNR, FQNEAQ (reference sequence). The CDR3 region is CASSSSRITQYF. CDR3 DNA, as far as it was read: TGTGCCAGCAGCTCGAGCAGGATTACC.

This clone showed up just a few times. From the germline J gene comes the end of the CDR3, since the read stops 3 residues before it. The chain combines TRBV10-2 with TRBJ2-7; 10 bases agree with TRBD2. Germline V gene sequence: CDR1 WSHSY, CDR2 SAAADI. V shed 2 bases, J shed 0 bases, and the junction held 4 bases outside the gene matches. The CDR3 covers 16 residues. This CDR3 is CASSEMVAGGSYEQYF. The covered CDR3 bases are TGCGCCAGCAGTGAGATGGTAGCGGGAGGCTCCTACGAG.

This clone was observed at least ten times. The read comes to an end 3 residues before the CDR3 does, leaving the germline J gene to fill in the end. The J gene is TRBJ2-1, the V gene TRBV29-1; 10 bases map to TRBD2. V lost 0 bases, J lost 0 bases, and 2 bases stayed unmatched. Germline loops: CDR1 SQVTM, CDR2 ANQGSEA. The CDR3 is made up of 16 amino acids. The CDR3 loop reads CSVEEGLAHSYNEQFF. Incomplete CDR3 DNA: TGCAGCGTTGAAGAGGGACTAGCGCACTCCTACAATGAG.

This clone was observed at least ten times. The read gets to within 3 residues of the CDR3 end, and the germline J gene fills in the rest. The chain has TRBV2 and TRBJ1-5; 7 bases map to TRBD1. The CDR3 runs to 13 residues. The germline V gene has CDR1 SNHLY and CDR2 FYNNEI. Trimming removed 5 bases from V and 6 bases from J; junction bases left unmatched: 4. The CDR3 sequence: CASSYDRAQPQHF. The part of the CDR3 DNA that was read is TGTGCCAGCAGTTACGACAGGGCTCAGCCC.

This clone was picked up many times. The read comes to an end 3 residues before the CDR3 does, leaving the germline J gene to fill in the end. The chain carries TRBV7-9 and TRBJ1-1; no clear D gene. From germline, CDR1 is SEHNR and CDR2 FQNEAQ (reference sequence). V was shortened by 5 bases and J by 1 base, with 5 bases between the two germline ends. The CDR3 totals 12 residues. CDR3 amino acids: CASSPQNTEAFF. Incomplete CDR3 DNA: TGTGCCAGCAGCCCCCAGAACACTGAA.

This clone was recorded at least ten times. The read stops 3 residues short of the end of the CDR3; the missing end is completed from the germline J gene. The chain carries TRBV13 and TRBJ2-7; 13 bases are a match to TRBD2. Trimming removed 2 bases from V and 0 bases from J; junction bases left unmatched: 1. The germline V gene encodes CDR1 PRHDT and CDR2 FYEKMQ (reference sequence). This CDR3 has 16 residues. The CDR3 here is CASSLWTSGSSYEQYF. The CDR3 bases that were read are TGTGCCAGCAGCTTATGGACTAGCGGGAGCTCCTACGAG.

This clone was seen at least ten times. The CDR3 DNA, read in part, is TGCAGTGCCTTTGCGGGAGAGGTCACCGGGGAG. Its protein is CSAFAGEVTGE. The CDR3 in its entirety is CSAFAGEVTGELFF. The chain combines TRBV20-1 with TRBJ2-2; 7 nucleotides line up with TRBD2. The CDR3 goes on 3 residues after the read ends, and that part is filled in from the germline J gene. J was trimmed by 4 bases and V by 6 bases; bases with no gene match: 8. The CDR3 sequence is 14 residues long. Germline values: CDR1 DFQATT, CDR2 SNEGSKA (reference sequence).

This clone was detected ten times or more. The DNA ends 3 residues before the CDR3 does, and the rest of the CDR3 is filled in from the germline J gene. This rearrangement joins TRBV7-9 to TRBJ2-1; D is unresolved. Trimming left V 1 base short and J 4 bases short, with 8 bases between. This CDR3 region has 14 residues. Looked up from germline, CDR1 is SEHNR and CDR2 is FQNEAQ (reference sequence). The CDR3 is CASSLDRGYNEQFF. CDR3 bases read: TGTGCCAGCAGCTTAGATCGCGGTTACAATGAG.

This clone was picked up many times. The read halts 3 residues ahead of the CDR3 end, with the missing end drawn from the germline J gene. The V gene is TRBV20-1, the J gene TRBJ2-2; the match to TRBD2 covers 16 bases. CDR3 size: 16 residues. V lost 6 bases, J lost 6 bases, and 7 bases stayed unmatched. In germline, CDR1 is DFQATT, CDR2 SNEGSKA (reference sequence). CDR3 DNA, as far as it was read: TGCAGTGCAGGCGGGACTAGCGGGAGGGCCCCCGGGGAG. Translation: CSAGGTSGRAPGE. The entire CDR3 sequence reads CSAGGTSGRAPGELFF.

This clone was recorded many times. Read data end 3 residues before the CDR3 end; the end is taken from the germline J gene. This chain uses TRBV5-6 with TRBJ1-2; the D gene is possibly TRBD1 (6 bases). Trimming left V 4 bases short and J 1 base short, with 8 bases between. The V gene's germline CDR1 is SGHDT and CDR2 YYEEEE. The CDR3 is made up of 13 amino acids. The DNA read from the CDR3 is TGTGCCAGCAGCCGACAGGATAACTATGGC. Its translation: CASSRQDNYG. Given in full, the CDR3 is CASSRQDNYGYTF. Drawing the rest from reference TRBV5-6 and TRBJ1-2, the complete variable domain is DAGVTQSPTHLIKTRGQQVTLRCSPKSGHDTVSWYQQALGQGPQFIFQYYEEEERQRGNFPDRFSGHQFPNYSSELNVNALLLGDSALYLCASSRQDNYGYTFGSGTRLTVV.

This clone was picked up many times. The sequenced fragment ends 3 residues before the CDR3 boundary, so the rest is inferred from the germline J gene. The V and J genes are TRBV28 and TRBJ2-3; tentatively, D is TRBD2 (5 bases). Germline CDR1 MDHEN, CDR2 SYDVKM. The CDR3 runs 20 residues. The V end was cut by 1 base, the J end by 5 bases, with 28 bases between. Partial CDR3 DNA: TGTGCCAGCAGTTTATACTACGGAGTAGGGCCTGGCGGGTCAGGAGATACG. Translated, it gives CASSLYYGVGPGGSGDT. From start to end, the CDR3 is CASSLYYGVGPGGSGDTQYF. Supplemented by reference TRBV28 and TRBJ2-3, the full variable domain reads DVKVTQSSRYLVKRTGEKVFLECVQDMDHENMFWYRQDPGLGLRLIYFSYDVKMKEKGDIPEGYSVSREKKERFSLILESASTNQTSMYLCASSLYYGVGPGGSGDTQYFGPGTRLTVL.